This is a list of T cell receptor beta chains from one sample in a study of T-cell memory formation after mild COVID-19. TCRdb re-called the 5' RACE reads through MiXCR, storing one row per CDR3 protein. Of 140,000 or so distinct CDR3 sequences listed, about 19% are singletons. Specimen: PBMCs or a T cell subset sorted from them (not recorded which). These TCRs come from an adult woman who had mild COVID-19 (a few samples of this study predate the infection). Cell type and time point are not known. CDR3s include the opening cysteine and the closing phenylalanine or tryptophan. D genes are given only for firm matches. Clone sizes are given selectively: once, few, many, or a class where the clone is expanded.

>TRBV12-3/TRBV12-4|TRBJ2-5|NA|NA
TGTGCCAGCGGAGCAGATTCCCAAGAGACCCAGTACTTC
CASGADSQETQYF
>TRBV18|TRBJ1-1|NA|TRBD1
TGTGCCAGCTCACCACGGTTGTGGACAGGGAAGGGGCAAAACACTGAAGCTTTCTTT
CASSPRLWTGKGQNTEAFF
>TRBV15|TRBJ2-7|many|NA
TGTGCCACCAGCAGAGTTCCACAGTCCTACGAGCAGTACTTC
CATSRVPQSYEQYF
>TRBV12-3/TRBV12-4|TRBJ1-5|NA|TRBD1
TGTGCCAGCAGTTTAGGGGGAGGAGGGGGCGGGATGTCTACGGCCCAGCATTTT
CASSLGGGGGGMSTAQHF
>TRBV7-2|TRBJ2-3|NA|NA
TGTGCCAGCAGCTTAGGGCGACACACAGATACGCAGTATTTT
CASSLGRHTDTQYF
>TRBV5-1|TRBJ1-2|NA|NA
TGCGCCAGCAGCTTGGCTACCTCTGACTATGGCTACACCTTC
CASSLATSDYGYTF
>TRBV5-6|TRBJ2-3|NA|TRBD1
TGTGCCAGCAGCTTCGTTGGGACAGGGGGAGCAGATACGCAGTATTTT
CASSFVGTGGADTQYF
>TRBV9|TRBJ2-2|few|NA
TGTGCCAGCAGCGTAGACCCCCACAGGGCGGAGACCGGGGAGCTGTTTTTT
CASSVDPHRAETGELFF
>TRBV5-1|TRBJ1-1|few|NA
TGCGCCAGCGCCGCAGGGGTCCGGACTGAAGCTTTCTTT
CASAAGVRTEAFF
>TRBV29-1|TRBJ2-3|NA|TRBD2
TGCAGCGTTCGGGGGGGAGATACGCAGTATTTT
CSVRGGDTQYF
>TRBV20-1|TRBJ2-1|few|NA
TGCAGTGCCCGTAGTGGTGAGCAGTTCTTC
CSARSGEQFF
>TRBV3-1|TRBJ2-1|NA|NA
TGTGCCAGCAGCGCCCCGTCCGGGGAGCAGTTCTTC
CASSAPSGEQFF
>TRBV7-9|TRBJ2-7|few|NA
TGTGCCAGCAGCTTAACGCTCTGGGAGAGGCGCGAGCAGTACTTC
CASSLTLWERREQYF
>TRBV20-1|TRBJ2-7|many|TRBD2
TGCAGTGCTAGAGGTTCAGCGGGGCTAACCTACGAGCAGTACTTC
CSARGSAGLTYEQYF
>TRBV7-2|TRBJ2-3|NA|TRBD2
TGTGCCAGCAGCTTAGCCTCGGGACTAACTGGCACAGATACGCAGTATTTT
CASSLASGLTGTDTQYF
>TRBV5-1|TRBJ1-1|few|TRBD1
TGCGCCAGCAGCCAATACAGGGGGCAGGACACTGAAGCTTTCTTT
CASSQYRGQDTEAFF
>TRBV20-1|TRBJ2-5|NA|NA
TGCAGTGCCCCTGCCCTATCCCAAGAGACCCAGTACTTC
CSAPALSQETQYF
>TRBV12-3/TRBV12-4|TRBJ2-7|few|TRBD2
TGTGCCAGCAGACTAGCGGGAGGGCCTTACGAGCAGTACTTC
CASRLAGGPYEQYF
>TRBV12-3/TRBV12-4|TRBJ1-6|NA|TRBD1
TGTGCCAGCAGGACAGGGGCTAATTCACCCCTCCACTTT
CASRTGANSPLHF
>TRBV7-2|TRBJ2-5|NA|TRBD2
TGTGCCAGCAGCATCGGGACTAAAGAGACCCAGTACTTC
CASSIGTKETQYF
>TRBV6-1|TRBJ2-7|NA|NA
TGTGCCAGCAACGCAGGGTTGAGGAGCGAGCAGTACTTC
CASNAGLRSEQYF
>TRBV4-2|TRBJ2-2|NA|TRBD2
TGTGCCAGCAGCCGCCGGACTAGCGGGGTCGCGAACACCGGGGAGCTGTTTTTT
CASSRRTSGVANTGELFF
>TRBV7-7|TRBJ2-3|many|NA
TGTGCCAGCAGCTTAGAGGCCTTCACAGATACGCAGTATTTT
CASSLEAFTDTQYF
>TRBV3-1|TRBJ2-4|NA|NA
TGTGCCAGCAGCCACTCAGTTAAGTGGAACATTCAGTACTTC
CASSHSVKWNIQYF
>TRBV5-1|TRBJ1-1|few|NA
TGCGCCAGCAGCACGAGTCCGGGTGGAGGCACTGAAGCTTTCTTT
CASSTSPGGGTEAFF
>TRBV7-2|TRBJ1-2|NA|NA
TGTGCCAGCAGCCCTTCGGCCTATGGCTACACCTTC
CASSPSAYGYTF
>TRBV24-1|TRBJ2-3|many|NA
TGTGCCACCAGTGATTGGAGCCCAGGGACCACAGATACGCAGTATTTT
CATSDWSPGTTDTQYF
>TRBV18|TRBJ1-6|NA|NA
TGTGCCAGCTCACCTCGGGCCGCAGGGATACGATCACCCCTCCACTTT
CASSPRAAGIRSPLHF
>TRBV3-1|TRBJ1-1|few|NA
TGTGCCAGCAGCCCAGGGCTCGACACTGAAGCTTTCTTT
CASSPGLDTEAFF
>TRBV20-1|TRBJ2-1|NA|TRBD2
TGCAGTGCTCGAGGACTAGCGGGAGGCATCTACAATGAGCAGTTCTTC
CSARGLAGGIYNEQFF
>TRBV4-1|TRBJ2-4|medium-sized|NA
TGCGCCAGCAGCCAAGATGATCCAGGGGCGTCGGGCAAAAACATTCAGTACTTC
CASSQDDPGASGKNIQYF